The source of this T cell receptor (beta chain) is a study of CD8 T cells in Susac syndrome. Study-level results: The total CD8+ repertoires contained about 16 Susac-specific public clones, and the CD8+ TEMRA repertoires contained about 5.

CD8+ and CD4+ T cells from blood underwent TCR beta sequencing, which was carried out in a high-throughput format. CD8+ and CD4+ T cells were negatively isolated; TEMRA cells were FACS-enriched. The RNA, about 0.5 to 1 ug, was put through reverse transcription using random hexamers. TCRdb fed the immunoSEQ multiplex PCR reads into MiXCR, producing one record per CDR3 protein. The sample carries 92,000 or so distinct CDR3 sequences, around 96% recorded once. On this clonotype: Antigen: not known.

Germline CDR1 is MNHEY and CDR2 is SMNVEV (reference sequence). With V trimmed by 5 bases and J by 8 bases, 7 bases remained unmatched. This CDR3 spans 13 amino acids. The sequence was obtained from a human donor with Susac syndrome. Specimen: CD8+ T cells from PBMCs. The chain uses TRBV27 and TRBJ1-2, with 8 bases aligning to TRBD1. The DNA of the CDR3 is TGTGCCAGCAGTCCTGGACAGGGCCGCGGCTACACCTTC. Its protein is CASSPGQGRGYTF.